The present entry profiles one T cell receptor (beta chain) with its context. Per germline, CDR1 SGHTA and CDR2 FQGNSA. The CDR3 is 13 amino acids. J lost 3 bases, V lost 5 bases, and 1 base had no gene match. These data are taken from a study of blood T cell repertoires in COVID-19. Across the study: T cells, B-cell-depleted T cells, or PBMCs supplied cDNA or gDNA.

As handled by the study authors: The assay estimated nucleated cells by amplifying reference gene primers. TCRdb's copy holds only in-frame clones and misses some; the assay was immunoSEQ multiplex PCR. That table gives V, J and clone size, and the DNA gave D and trimming. The sample lists about 190,000 clones, nearly 85% occurring once. The sample comprised peripheral blood. This TCR was recovered from a woman aged 30 to 39 with acute or convalescent COVID-19. The V gene is TRBV7-2, the J gene TRBJ2-1, with TRBD1 matching 7 bases. CDR3 sequence: CASSRDSYNEQFF. Written as DNA, the CDR3 is TGTGCCAGCAGCCGGGACAGCTACAATGAGCAGTTCTTC.